This T cell receptor (beta chain) was observed in a study of blood T cell repertoires in COVID-19. Study as a whole: Specimens from acute and convalescent COVID-19 originated in the United States, Italy and Spain.

Source study methods: Estimates of nucleated cell counts were drawn from the amplification of reference gene primers. TCRdb's copy holds only in-frame clones and misses some; the assay was immunoSEQ multiplex PCR. V and J calls plus clone size are reproduced from that table; the DNA served to infer D and trimming. The data contain over 250,000 clones, around 90% of them singletons. The CDR3 runs to 15 residues. V lost 6 bases to trimming and J lost 1 base, with 12 bases between them. Germline V gene sequence: CDR1 SNHLY, CDR2 FYNNEI. J is TRBJ2-2 and V is TRBV2, with D hard to call. Source material: peripheral blood. This sequence originates from a woman in her 30s with acute or convalescent COVID-19. DNA for the CDR3: TGTGCCAGCAGCTTAGGCCAGCGGAACACCGGGGAGCTGTTTTTT. As protein: CASSLGQRNTGELFF.